This passage covers 27 T cell receptor beta chains from one sample sequenced in a study of CD8 T cells in Susac syndrome. RNA totalling roughly 0.5 to 1 ug underwent reverse transcription with random hexamers. A single record per CDR3 protein comes from TCRdb applying MiXCR to the immunoSEQ multiplex PCR reads. This table has around 200,000 distinct CDR3 sequences, roughly 92% appearing once. Specimen: CD8+ T cells from PBMCs. The source is a human donor with multiple sclerosis.

V gene TRBV2 combines with J gene TRBJ1-1, with D possibly being TRBD1 (5 bases). Trimming pared 3 bases from V and 7 bases from J, leaving 18 bases between. The germline V gene has CDR1 SNHLY and CDR2 FYNNEI. This CDR3 contains 15 residues. The CDR3 coding sequence is TGTGCCAGCAGTGAGCTAAAACCGGGACTAGGTGAAGCTTTCTTT. Translated, it gives CASSELKPGLGEAFF.

The gene calls are TRBV9 and TRBJ2-7; 7 bases map to TRBD1. With 6 bases clipped from V and 5 bases from J, the junction kept 11 bases outside the gene matches. The CDR3 length is 14 residues. CDR1 is SGDLS, CDR2 YYNGEE, per germline. This CDR3 reads CASNSGTVGNEQYF. DNA for the CDR3: TGTGCCAGCAATTCCGGGACAGTGGGCAACGAGCAGTACTTC.

CDR3 protein: CAWSVGRGAKYGYTF. The CDR3 region has the DNA TGTGCCTGGAGTGTTGGAAGGGGCGCGAAGTATGGCTACACCTTC. This chain links TRBV30 with TRBJ1-2, with D possibly being TRBD1 (5 bases). The V end lost 0 bases, the J end lost 5 bases, and 16 bases lay between the germline ends. CDR3 length equals 15 residues. CDR1 GTSNPN and CDR2 SVGIG come from the germline V gene (reference sequence).

This chain connects TRBV7-8 to TRBJ2-7, with TRBD1 matching over 10 bases. This CDR3 has 16 residues. Germline assignment: CDR1 SGHVS and CDR2 FQNEAQ. V dropped 4 bases and J dropped 2; count of bases not matched to a gene: 8. Written as DNA, the CDR3 is TGTGCCAGCAGCTCAACCCCGGGACAGGGGCCCTACGAGCAGTACTTC. This gives the protein CASSSTPGQGPYEQYF.

This rearrangement joins TRBV29-1 to TRBJ1-2, with D hard to call. Germline V gene data show CDR1 as SQVTM and CDR2 as ANQGSEA. The CDR3 is 14 amino acids. Trimming removed 3 bases at V and 0 bases at J, with 11 bases between. Here the CDR3 reads CSVDGLGSNYGYTF. In nucleotides, the CDR3 is TGCAGCGTTGATGGTCTCGGGTCTAACTATGGCTACACCTTC.

The rearrangement links TRBV3-1 to TRBJ2-3, with 9 bases that match TRBD2. Germline trimming cut 6 bases from V and 2 bases from J; bases unmatched to any gene: 6. Germline V gene lookup returns CDR1 LGHDT and CDR2 YNNKEL (reference sequence). The CDR3 loop spans 15 amino acids. The CDR3 loop is CASSPGTSFTDTQYF. The DNA for the CDR3 is TGTGCCAGCAGTCCCGGGACTAGCTTCACAGATACGCAGTATTTT.

The V gene is TRBV4-1, the J gene TRBJ2-5; 12 nucleotides agree with TRBD2. Germline CDR1 reads MGHRA; CDR2 reads YSYEKL. V gave up 4 bases and J gave up 4 bases; unmatched junction bases: 7. This CDR3 comprises 16 residues. The CDR3 is CASSPTSGGPGETQYF. Written as DNA, the CDR3 is TGCGCCAGCAGCCCTACTAGCGGGGGGCCCGGAGAGACCCAGTACTTC.

This rearrangement joins TRBV7-9 to TRBJ2-5; D might be TRBD2 (6 bases). V lost 6 bases and J 3 bases, leaving 11 bases between the germline ends. The germline V gene has CDR1 SEHNR and CDR2 FQNEAQ (reference sequence). The CDR3 has 13 residues. CDR3 bases: TGTGCCAGCAGAGCGGGCATCGAAGAGACCCAGTACTTC. Its protein product is CASRAGIEETQYF.

The CDR3 here is CASSTGTVYGYTF. As DNA, the CDR3 is TGTGCCAGCAGCACCGGGACAGTATATGGCTACACCTTC. The V call is TRBV7-9, the J call TRBJ1-2; TRBD1 aligns across 7 bases. Germline CDR1 SEHNR, CDR2 FQNEAQ (reference sequence). The CDR3 loop spans 13 amino acids. Trimming took 5 bases from V and 5 from J; bases not matched to a gene: 5.

The CDR3: CASSLFGSQPQHF. CDR3 coding DNA: TGTGCCAGCAGCTTGTTTGGGTCTCAGCCCCAGCATTTT. The chain uses TRBV5-4 and TRBJ1-5, with D unresolved. V was clipped by 1 base and J by 6 bases, with 8 bases between them. CDR3 length: 13 residues. From germline, CDR1 is SGHNT and CDR2 YYREEE (reference sequence). Looking up the rest from reference TRBV5-4 and TRBJ1-5 gives the full variable domain: ETGVTQSPTHLIKTRGQQVTLRCSSQSGHNTVSWYQQALGQGPQFIFQYYREEENGRGNFPPRFSGLQFPNYSSELNVNALELDDSALYLCASSLFGSQPQHFGDGTRLSIL.

V is TRBV7-2 and J is TRBJ1-2, with a tentative D call TRBD1 (6 bases). The CDR3 extends over 17 amino acids. V was clipped by 7 bases and J by 0 bases, with 21 bases between them. The germline gives CDR1 SGHTA, CDR2 FQGNSA. CDR3 in amino acids: CASTLGATGLANYGYTF. The CDR3, as DNA: TGTGCCAGCACGCTGGGGGCGACAGGTCTAGCTAACTATGGCTACACCTTC.

The genes are TRBV5-6 and TRBJ2-1; D call uncertain. CDR1 SGHDT and CDR2 YYEEEE come from the germline V gene. V shed 0 bases and J shed 9 bases, with 10 bases lying between them. The CDR3 length is 13 residues. Written as DNA, the CDR3 is TGTGCCAGCAGCTTGGGACCCCAGACTGAGCAGTTCTTC. It encodes CASSLGPQTEQFF.

This chain links TRBV9 with TRBJ2-5; weak D call: TRBD1 (7 bases). This CDR3 comprises 14 residues. V lost 4 bases and J 5 bases, leaving 15 bases between the germline ends. Looked up from germline, CDR1 is SGDLS and CDR2 is YYNGEE. The CDR3 loop reads CASSPGGTAETQYF. For the CDR3, the DNA is TGTGCCAGCAGCCCAGGGGGGACGGCGGAGACCCAGTACTTC.

J is TRBJ1-2 and V is TRBV25-1; D call uncertain. V was cut by 7 bases and J by 5 bases, with 20 bases left in between. This CDR3 comprises 15 residues. Germline lookup yields CDR1 MGHDK and CDR2 SYGVNS. This CDR3 reads CASTARQRVQYGYTF. The DNA for the CDR3 is TGTGCCAGCACCGCCCGGCAGAGGGTGCAGTATGGCTACACCTTC.

The rearrangement uses TRBV7-9 and TRBJ2-5, with TRBD2 identical over 12 bases. Germline loops: CDR1 SEHNR, CDR2 FQNEAQ (reference sequence). The CDR3 covers 17 residues. V lost 5 bases to trimming and J lost 5 bases; unmatched junction nucleotides: 12. CDR3 bases: TGTGCCAGCAGCCCCTGGACTAGCGGGGTTACCGGGGAGACCCAGTACTTC. It specifies CASSPWTSGVTGETQYF.

V usage is TRBV6-2 or TRBV6-3 and J usage is TRBJ2-1, with 12 nucleotides matching TRBD1. The V gene's germline CDR1 is MNHEY and CDR2 SVGEGT. CDR3 length: 14 amino acids. V shed 7 bases and J 8 bases; nucleotides not matched to a gene: 6. CDR3 amino acids: CASNPGTGGDEQFF. The CDR3 nucleotides are TGTGCCAGCAATCCCGGGACAGGGGGCGATGAGCAGTTCTTC.

The chain has TRBV4-2 and TRBJ1-5; TRBD1 might be the D (5 bases). CDR1 and CDR2 (germline): LGHNA, YNFKEQ. The CDR3 length is 15 residues. The ends were cut back, 0 bases at V and 7 bases at J, with 13 bases in the middle. The CDR3 is CASSQEDGASQPQHF. CDR3 sequence (DNA): TGTGCCAGCAGCCAAGAGGATGGGGCGTCGCAGCCCCAGCATTTT.

The chain uses TRBV5-6 and TRBJ2-1, with 9 positions matching TRBD1. This CDR3 is built from 17 residues. Germline CDR1 SGHDT, CDR2 YYEEEE. V lost 4 bases and J lost 6; bases outside the gene matches: 14. The CDR3 DNA is TGTGCCAGCAGCCACGGCGGCGAACCGGGACAGGGCAATGAGCAGTTCTTC. Amino acid sequence: CASSHGGEPGQGNEQFF.

This rearrangement joins TRBV30 to TRBJ2-1, with 11 bases identical to TRBD1. There are 13 residues in the CDR3. Germline CDR1 is GTSNPN and CDR2 is SVGIG (reference sequence). Germline trimming cut 3 bases from V and 10 bases from J; bases unmatched to any gene: 5. The CDR3 protein is CAWSWDRGDEQFF. The CDR3 coding sequence is TGTGCCTGGAGCTGGGACAGGGGGGACGAGCAGTTCTTC.

The rearrangement links TRBV3-1 to TRBJ2-7, with 11 bases fitting TRBD2. The CDR3 is 15 amino acids. Germline assignment: CDR1 LGHDT and CDR2 YNNKEL (reference sequence). V gave up 3 bases and J gave up 3 bases; unmatched junction bases: 4. The chain's CDR3 is CASSHLTSGNYEQYF. The CDR3 bases are TGTGCCAGCAGCCACTTGACTAGCGGGAACTACGAGCAGTACTTC.

The chain combines TRBV7-2 with TRBJ1-1; D is uncertain. From germline, CDR1 is SGHTA and CDR2 FQGNSA. CDR3 length equals 15 residues. The V and J ends lost 5 bases and 3 bases respectively, with 16 bases between them. The CDR3 spells CASSPNRLWDTEAFF. The CDR3 nucleotides are TGTGCCAGCAGCCCAAACCGTCTGTGGGACACTGAAGCTTTCTTT.

The CDR3, as DNA: TGTGCCAGCAGTCCCGGGGACAGGGGAACGGATACGCAGTATTTT. Protein sequence: CASSPGDRGTDTQYF. The chain combines TRBV12-3 or TRBV12-4 with TRBJ2-3; 10 positions agree with TRBD1. Unmatched junction bases numbered 8, after V lost 5 bases and J lost 6 bases. The CDR3 has 15 amino acids.

J is TRBJ2-1 and V is TRBV27; 9 bases line up with TRBD2. The CDR3 is made up of 15 amino acids. V was clipped by 0 bases and J by 8 bases; unmatched bases: 5. Germline loops: CDR1 MNHEY, CDR2 SMNVEV (reference sequence). CDR3 amino acids: CASSLSAGGEYEQFF. CDR3 DNA sequence: TGTGCCAGCAGTTTATCAGCGGGGGGAGAGTATGAGCAGTTCTTC.

This clonotype showed up just once. This sequence joins TRBV11-2 and TRBJ2-5, with D possibly matching TRBD2 (6 bases). V lost 5 bases and J 2 bases, leaving 12 bases between the germline ends. The germline V gene has CDR1 SGHAT and CDR2 FQNNGV. The CDR3 covers 14 residues. The CDR3 loop reads CASSTSGLQETQYF. In DNA, the CDR3 is TGTGCCAGCAGCACCTCGGGACTGCAAGAGACCCAGTACTTC.

The rearrangement links TRBV20-1 to TRBJ2-7; 7 nucleotides align to TRBD2. The CDR3 runs 15 residues. Germline lookup yields CDR1 DFQATT and CDR2 SNEGSKA (reference sequence). With 0 bases clipped from V and 2 bases from J, the junction kept 7 bases outside the gene matches. CDR3 sequence: CSARDDQRGAYEQYF. DNA for the CDR3: TGCAGTGCTAGAGATGACCAGCGGGGAGCCTACGAGCAGTACTTC.

The chain joins TRBV3-1 to TRBJ2-5, with D maybe TRBD2 (5 bases). Germline CDR1 LGHDT, CDR2 YNNKEL (reference sequence). This CDR3 has 17 amino acids. V was clipped by 0 bases and J by 1 base, with 15 bases between them. CDR3 residues: CASSQDLPGIPQETQYF. The DNA for the CDR3 is TGTGCCAGCAGCCAAGATCTTCCGGGAATCCCCCAAGAGACCCAGTACTTC.

The CDR3 DNA reads as TGTGCCACTACCATAGCGGGAGCTCGGAATGAGCAGTTCTTC. Translating gives CATTIAGARNEQFF. The gene calls are TRBV27 and TRBJ2-1, with 9 bases fitting TRBD2. The trim removed 10 bases at V and 7 bases at J, leaving 11 bases unmatched. This CDR3 is 14 amino acids long. Germline CDR1 reads MNHEY; CDR2 reads SMNVEV (reference sequence).